This T cell receptor beta chain was captured in a study of tumor-infiltrating lymphocytes in oesophageal squamous cell carcinoma. TCRdb ran MiXCR on the PCR reads and lists one entry per CDR3 protein. The sample yields about 21,000 distinct CDR3 sequences, about 34% seen once. The CDR3 loop spans 14 amino acids. Source material: esophageal tumor tissue. The sequence derives from a male donor with esophageal squamous cell carcinoma. This chain connects TRBV5-3 to TRBJ2-5, with 7 bases identical to TRBD2. The J call could be wrong; TRBJ2-1 is a better fit for the DNA end. TRBV5-3 is given ORF status, its function remaining uncertain. The CDR3, as DNA: TGTGCCAGCAGCCTGGGACTACGCAACAATGAGCAGTTCTTC. As protein: CASSLGLRNNEQFF.